The rows below give T cell receptor beta chains drawn from one sample of a study of T cell responses to AZD1222 COVID-19 vaccine. Sequencing was performed with immunoSEQ multiplex PCR; in TCRdb, only in-frame clones are kept and a portion is missing. This table has some 87,000 clones, approximately 89% appearing once. The specimen comprised peripheral blood, sampled on day 0 of MenACWY control vaccination. Receptors were obtained from an adult in good health. Both conserved end residues are part of each CDR3. A D gene is named only where the DNA matches it firmly. A clone size is listed for some rows: how often the clone was seen (once, few, many), or a class if it is expanded.

TRBV25-1	NA	NA	TRBJ1-6	TGTGCCTCACGAGGGATTTTTAATTCACCCCTCCACTTT	CASRGIFNSPLHF
TRBV6-5	NA	NA	TRBJ1-6	TGTGCCTCCCCTGGGGAGGGTACTTATAATTCACCCCTCCACTTT	CASPGEGTYNSPLHF
TRBV10-3	NA	NA	TRBJ2-2	TGTGCCATCAGTGAGCGGACAGCGAACACCGGGGAGCTGTTTTTT	CAISERTANTGELFF
TRBV9	NA	NA	TRBJ1-2	TGTGCCAGCAGCGTAGCTGGAGGCGGCTACACCTTC	CASSVAGGGYTF
TRBV14	NA	few	TRBJ1-6	TGTGCCAGCAGCCAAGACCCCTTGGGTACCGCGCCCCTCCACTTT	CASSQDPLGTAPLHF
TRBV11-2	NA	NA	TRBJ2-1	TGTGCCAGCAGCTCTCACAGCCTCGGGGCATTCAGCAGGCGGTTCTTC	CASSSHSLGAFSRRFF
TRBV6-2/TRBV6-3	NA	NA	TRBJ1-4	TGTGCCAGCAGTCTGTACAGCTCACGGGAAAAACTGTTTTTT	CASSLYSSREKLFF
TRBV10-3	TRBD2	NA	TRBJ2-7	TGTGCCATCACCGACGGGGGGGCTTACGAGCAGTACTTC	CAITDGGAYEQYF
TRBV5-6	NA	NA	TRBJ2-7	TGTGCCAGCAGCTTCTCAGGGAACTACGAGCAGTACTTC	CASSFSGNYEQYF
TRBV6-6	NA	NA	TRBJ2-7	TGTGCCAGCAGTTACGTCCCGGGGTACGAGCAGTACTTC	CASSYVPGYEQYF
TRBV6-1	NA	NA	TRBJ1-2	TGTGCCAGCAGTGAACGATCCGGGACGGTGAACTATGGCTACACCTTC	CASSERSGTVNYGYTF
TRBV6-5	NA	NA	TRBJ2-5	TGTGCCAGCAGTTACTCCCAGGGTCGGGAGACCCAGTACTTC	CASSYSQGRETQYF
TRBV6-5	NA	once	TRBJ1-5	TGTGCCAGCAGTTACTCGAGGCAGGGTGGTCAGCCCCAGCATTTT	CASSYSRQGGQPQHF
TRBV28	NA	NA	TRBJ1-3	TGTGCCAGCAGTTTATCGCCCTCTGGAAACACCATATATTTT	CASSLSPSGNTIYF
TRBV29-1	TRBD2	NA	TRBJ2-1	TGCAGCGTTGAAGTCTTAGCGGGGGGGCCCTACAATGAGCAGTTCTTC	CSVEVLAGGPYNEQFF
TRBV12-3/TRBV12-4	NA	NA	TRBJ2-3	TGTGCCAGCAAGCAGGGTGTGGATACGCAGTATTTT	CASKQGVDTQYF
TRBV6-1	NA	NA	TRBJ1-1	TGTGCCAGCAGTGAAGACGGGTTCGTAACTGAAGCTTTCTTT	CASSEDGFVTEAFF
TRBV29-1	TRBD2	NA	TRBJ2-7	TGCAGCGCCAAGACTAGCGGAGACCCAACCTACGAGCAGTACTTC	CSAKTSGDPTYEQYF
TRBV6-2/TRBV6-3	TRBD1	NA	TRBJ2-7	TGTGCCAGCAGTAGCCCGGGACAGGGTACCTACGAGCAGTACTTC	CASSSPGQGTYEQYF
TRBV3-1/TRBV3-2	TRBD1	NA	TRBJ2-7	TGTGCCAGCAATAACAGGGGAAGGGGTTCCTACGAGCAGTACTTC	CASNNRGRGSYEQYF
TRBV5-1	NA	NA	TRBJ2-2	TGCGCCAGCAGCGTCTTCCAACTAGAACCGACGGCGAACACCGGGGAGCTGTTTTTT	CASSVFQLEPTANTGELFF
TRBV18	TRBD1	NA	TRBJ2-7	TGTGCCAGCTCACCCGGACAGGATATATTCTACGAGCAGTACTTC	CASSPGQDIFYEQYF
TRBV6-5	NA	once	TRBJ2-7	TGTGCCAGCAGTTACTCGACAGCCCGGGAGCAGTACTTC	CASSYSTAREQYF
TRBV27	NA	NA	TRBJ2-2	TGTGCCAGCAGTCGAGGACAGTTGAACACCGGGGAGCTGTTTTTT	CASSRGQLNTGELFF
TRBV5-1	NA	NA	TRBJ1-1	TGCGCCAGCAGTACAGCTGACACTGAAGCTTTCTTT	CASSTADTEAFF
TRBV6-5	NA	few	TRBJ2-5	TGTGCCAGCAGTTCCCCCGCCAGGGAGACCCAGTACTTC	CASSSPARETQYF
TRBV5-6	NA	NA	TRBJ1-2	TGTGCCAGCAGTACAAACTATGGCTACACCTTC	CASSTNYGYTF
TRBV2	TRBD2	NA	TRBJ2-1	TGTGCCAGCAGCGAAAGGAGCGGGGCGGGGAATGAGCAGTTCTTC	CASSERSGAGNEQFF
TRBV4-1	NA	few	TRBJ2-2	TGCGCCAGCAGCCAAGAAAACAGAAACACCGGGGAGCTGTTTTTT	CASSQENRNTGELFF
TRBV28	NA	NA	TRBJ2-7	TGTGCCAGCAGTCTACAGGTTTCCTACGAGCAGTACTTC	CASSLQVSYEQYF
TRBV11-2	NA	once	TRBJ2-7	TGTGCCAGCAGCTTAGCAGTCTCCTACGAGCAGTACTTC	CASSLAVSYEQYF
TRBV7-8	TRBD2	once	TRBJ2-5	TGTGCCAGCAGCCGAGGACTAGCGGGGGGTTGGGAGACCCAGTACTTC	CASSRGLAGGWETQYF
TRBV27	NA	NA	TRBJ1-1	TGTGCCAGCAGTCCGTCCCCATGGGGGGCGGGGGTGACTGAAGCTTTCTTT	CASSPSPWGAGVTEAFF
TRBV11-2	TRBD1	NA	TRBJ2-7	TGTGCCAGCACCTACGGGACAGGCTCCTACGAGCAGTACTTC	CASTYGTGSYEQYF
TRBV3-1/TRBV3-2	NA	NA	TRBJ1-6	TGTGCCAGCACCCCACGACAGCTCTCAAATTCACCCCTCCACTTT	CASTPRQLSNSPLHF
TRBV3-1/TRBV3-2	NA	NA	TRBJ2-3	TGTGCCAGCAGCCAAGATCGGGCCCTAGATACGCAGTATTTT	CASSQDRALDTQYF
TRBV27	NA	NA	TRBJ1-3	TGTGCCAGCAGTCCAGACCGGAGCTCTGGAAACACCATATATTTT	CASSPDRSSGNTIYF
TRBV7-3	NA	NA	TRBJ2-2	TGTGCCAGCAGACGGGACGGGGCTGGGAACACCGGGGAGCTGTTTTTT	CASRRDGAGNTGELFF
TRBV6-5	NA	NA	TRBJ1-4	TGTGCCAGCAGTAACGGACAGAATGAAAAACTGTTTTTT	CASSNGQNEKLFF
TRBV10-3	NA	NA	TRBJ1-3	TGTGCCATCAGACAGGAGTCTGGAAACACCATATATTTT	CAIRQESGNTIYF
TRBV16	NA	NA	TRBJ1-5	TGTGCCAGCAGCCAATTAGAGGACAGAATCAATCAGCCCCAGCATTTT	CASSQLEDRINQPQHF
TRBV5-1	TRBD1	NA	TRBJ2-7	TGCGCCAGCAGCTACTCCGGGACAGGGTCCCTCGAGCAGTACTTC	CASSYSGTGSLEQYF
TRBV2	NA	NA	TRBJ1-1	TGTGCCAGCAGTAGGGACGGACTGAACACTGAAGCTTTCTTT	CASSRDGLNTEAFF
TRBV7-2	NA	once	TRBJ1-1	TGTGCCAGCAGCTTAAGCCAAGCGAACACTGAAGCTTTCTTT	CASSLSQANTEAFF
TRBV10-3	NA	NA	TRBJ2-5	TGTGCCCCCCCCAGGCGGGGACAAGAGACCCAGTACTTC	CAPPRRGQETQYF
TRBV7-8	NA	NA	TRBJ2-7	TGTGCCAGCAGCCAAGTGGGGGAGCAGTACTTC	CASSQVGEQYF
TRBV29-1	NA	NA	TRBJ1-1	TGCAGCGTTGACAGGGGCGCTGAAGCTTTCTTT	CSVDRGAEAFF
TRBV12-3/TRBV12-4	TRBD1	once	TRBJ2-7	TGTGCCAGCAGTCTACAGGGGATCGACGAGCAGTACTTC	CASSLQGIDEQYF
TRBV4-2	TRBD2	NA	TRBJ2-7	TGTGCCAGCAGCCAGGGGGGACTAGCGGGGCGCGAGCAGTACTTC	CASSQGGLAGREQYF
TRBV7-9	TRBD1	NA	TRBJ2-1	TGTGCCAGCAGCTTAGCCTCTGGGACAGGGGGTGGTGAGCAGTTCTTC	CASSLASGTGGGEQFF
TRBV19	NA	NA	TRBJ1-1	TGTGCCAGTAGTGTACAGGGTGCGAACACTGAAGCTTTCTTT	CASSVQGANTEAFF
TRBV10-3	NA	NA	TRBJ1-3	TGTGCCATCAGTGAGGGATTTGGAAACACCATATATTTT	CAISEGFGNTIYF